This TCR beta chain was recovered during a study of OX40 agonist ivuxolimab in advanced cancers. TCRdb's table, derived via immunoSEQ multiplex PCR, lists solely in-frame clones and lacks some. The sample carries tens of thousands of clones, 88% recorded once. Germline V lookup: CDR1 KGHSH, CDR2 LQKENI. V lost 2 bases to trimming and J lost 11 bases, with 21 bases between them. CDR3 size: 15 residues. This clone has just one count. The specimen was CD4+ or CD8+ T cells sorted from blood, collected in a trial of the OX40 agonist ivuxolimab. J is TRBJ2-5 and V is TRBV18; TRBD2 is a possible D gene (6 bases). This receptor was taken from an adult with an advanced solid tumor such as melanoma, head and neck, liver or kidney cancer. CDR3 residues: CASSPGSDRGGEQYF. CDR3 coding DNA: TGTGCCAGCTCACCAGGGTCGGACCGGGGCGGGGAGCAGTACTTC.